This is a list of T cell receptor beta chains from one sample in a study of shared clonotypes between healthy human individuals. Generated by immunoSEQ multiplex PCR, the TCRdb table keeps only in-frame clones and is missing some. The sample has fewer than 600,000 clones, roughly three quarters seen once; the top ten hold around 13%. The sample taken for sequencing was PBMCs. These receptors came from a woman in her forties in good health. Some clones in this sample may be carry-over from other donors' samples. CDR3s leave out the opening cysteine and the closing phenylalanine or tryptophan. Each record gives: clone size, V gene, J gene, CDR3 protein. Size tells how often a clone was seen (once, few, many) or the class of an expanded clone, and some rows leave it out.

.,TRBV9,TRBJ2-3,ASSPLVGGPTDTQY
.,TRBV6-4,TRBJ2-1,ASSDSGVSSYNEQF
once,TRBV7-6,TRBJ2-6,ASSLVPSGAAGANVLT
many,TRBV27,TRBJ2-7,ASSTPLTGGSYEQY
once,TRBV10-3,TRBJ2-7,AISVGGAYEQY
.,TRBV5-4,.,ASSLGGQASWETQY
.,TRBV5-1,TRBJ2-3,ASSPALRGGGGDTQY
.,TRBV5-1,TRBJ2-7,ASSSRTSGSYEQY
.,TRBV7-9,TRBJ2-1,ASSLATTGGVDGQF
.,TRBV5-6,TRBJ1-3,ASSMRTGGDGNTIY
few,TRBV10-3,TRBJ1-1,AISESIVYLEAF
.,TRBV11-2,TRBJ1-2,ASSDRRVGYGYT
.,TRBV28,TRBJ1-1,ASSFPGPSGDTEAF
.,TRBV15,TRBJ1-2,ATSRGGSEGAGNGYT
.,TRBV2,TRBJ2-1,ASSPAAHGANEQF
.,TRBV30,TRBJ2-7,AWSVGGDAYEQY
.,TRBV28,TRBJ1-5,ASSYPGRGLYSNQPQH
.,TRBV30,TRBJ2-7,AWSGWDRYSEQY
.,TRBV28,TRBJ2-3,ASNPLAGGLGDTQY
once,TRBV11-1,TRBJ2-2,ASSYDRGPGELF
.,TRBV30,TRBJ2-7,AWSPGRVDEQY
.,TRBV7-2,TRBJ2-7,ASSWTSGSSYEQY
.,TRBV10-3,TRBJ2-1,ATLQAGVGNEQF
.,TRBV5-1,TRBJ1-1,ASSLGNLEAF
.,TRBV10-3,TRBJ1-3,AISEGDRSGNTIY
.,TRBV5-1,TRBJ2-7,ASSLAGDMSEQY
.,TRBV4-3,TRBJ1-4,ASSQGLGGWLF
once,TRBV19,TRBJ2-1,ASSARGPNEQF
.,TRBV18,TRBJ2-1,ASSPTSGGSSYNEQF
.,TRBV9,TRBJ2-7,ASSVEGSGEGEQY
few,TRBV10-3,TRBJ1-2,AISESSPNYGYT
.,TRBV5-1,TRBJ2-6,ASHITGTGVAGANVLT
.,TRBV30,TRBJ2-3,AWRPDTDTQY
.,TRBV11-2,TRBJ2-1,ASSNFLTPGTTYNEQF
.,TRBV28,TRBJ1-2,ASRTPRYGYT
.,TRBV7-9,TRBJ1-1,ASSLELHTEAF
.,TRBV6-1,TRBJ2-7,ASSESGVSYEQY
.,TRBV11-2,TRBJ1-1,ASSYDWANTEAF
.,TRBV30,TRBJ2-1,ASGQGAGEQF
.,TRBV30,TRBJ1-5,AWSLGQSNQPQH
.,TRBV7-9,TRBJ1-1,ASSRGTQGFDVAF
.,TRBV4-2,TRBJ2-1,ASSQGTASYNEQF
.,TRBV2,TRBJ1-5,ASSGQGWDQPQH
.,TRBV6-6,TRBJ1-2,ASGGGDYGYT
many,TRBV7-2,TRBJ1-2,ASSLDRGNYGYT
.,TRBV19,TRBJ2-2,ASTNKHLTGELF
.,TRBV6-1,TRBJ1-6,ASTSGGADSPLH
.,TRBV11-2,TRBJ2-7,ASSTWTGFGEQY
.,TRBV28,TRBJ2-1,ASTLSTGVHTNEQF
.,TRBV19,TRBJ2-7,ASSIGRLEQY
few,TRBV7-2,TRBJ2-1,ASSLVRANEQF
once,TRBV4-2,TRBJ2-1,AGSGSMCNEQF
.,TRBV5-6,TRBJ2-1,ASSLEGLSTGHNEQF